The clone carrying this T cell receptor beta chain appeared once. As yet, its antigen is unknown. The data stem from a study of post-analysis software for immune sequencing data. Study as a whole: Relapsing-remitting, secondary progressive and progressive-relapsing forms of multiple sclerosis all featured among disease courses.

Findings and limits, study-wide: Relative to controls, patients had five TRBV segments at higher frequency, with TRBV5-6, TRBV5-1 and TRBV20-1 among these. Controls significantly exceeded multiple sclerosis patients in normalized Chao1 diversity.

Germline CDR1 and CDR2: DFQATT and SNEGSKA (reference sequence). Trimming pared 4 bases from V and 3 bases from J, leaving 9 bases between. The CDR3 runs to 13 residues. Unique molecular identifiers featured in each of the TCR beta cDNA libraries. TCRdb called the PCR reads again in MiXCR, with one record for every CDR3 protein. The table has around 700,000 distinct CDR3 sequences, approximately 59% seen once. The source material was blood. The chain uses TRBV20-1 and TRBJ1-4, with D possibly TRBD1 on 6 matching bases. This TCR derives from a girl aged 2-10 years with multiple sclerosis. CDR3 loop: CSATTGPNEKLFF. For the CDR3, the DNA is TGCAGTGCTACAACAGGGCCTAATGAAAAACTGTTTTTT.